The text below deals with one T cell receptor (beta chain). J gave up 8 bases and V 6 bases, and 7 bases lay outside the gene matches. Germline CDR1 LGHDT, CDR2 YNNKEL (reference sequence). This CDR3 comprises 14 residues. In Seattle, patients joined the study during active infection and were tracked longitudinally. This record belongs to a study of blood T cell repertoires in COVID-19. Study-level background: Samples taken during acute and convalescent COVID-19 were collected in the United States, Italy and Spain. T cells, B-cell-depleted T cells, or PBMCs supplied cDNA or gDNA.

The authors' processing: Amplified reference gene primers provided the basis for estimating nucleated cell counts. TCRdb's copy holds only in-frame clones and misses some; the assay was immunoSEQ multiplex PCR. V and J calls and clone size come straight from that table; D and trimming were deduced from the DNA. Found here are about 200,000 clones, 80% to 85% of them singletons; the top ten hold less than 9.5%. This sequence was found in a woman aged 80 or older with COVID-19, enrolled during active disease. This chain uses TRBV3-1 (or the pseudogene TRBV3-2) with TRBJ2-2, with TRBD1 matching 9 bases. The sequenced sample was peripheral blood. For the CDR3, the DNA is TGTGCCAGCAGAAGAACAGGGGGCCGAGGGGAGCTGTTTTTT. It yields the protein CASRRTGGRGELFF.